This TCR beta chain was recovered during a study of T-cell memory formation after mild COVID-19. Overall study context: The study found TCR clusters largely donor specific.

As for this clonotype: The antigen remains undetermined.

Germline values: CDR1 ENHRY, CDR2 SYGVKD. Trimming cost V 3 bases and J 0 bases; bases outside gene matches: 2. CDR3 length equals 15 residues. Whole-study results and caveats: Clones contracting day 15 to 85 were balanced CD4/CD8; later expanders leaned CD4+.

TCRdb ran MiXCR on the 5' RACE reads and lists one entry per CDR3 protein. The data hold about 250,000 distinct CDR3 sequences, with less than 20% observed a single time. The sample consisted of PBMCs or a T cell subset sorted from them (not recorded which). V usage is TRBV10-3 and J usage is TRBJ2-1; 7 nucleotides align to TRBD2. The clonotype comes from an adult woman who had mild COVID-19 (a few samples of this study predate the infection). Cell type and time point are not known. The CDR3 DNA reads as TGTGCCATCAGTGACCTAGCGGTCTCCTACAATGAGCAGTTCTTC. Amino acids: CAISDLAVSYNEQFF.